The clone carrying this T cell receptor beta chain occurred many times. There were TCR beta CDR3 regions amplified from RNA transcripts. Carried out on the TCR CDR3, a first-round RT-PCR used the HTBI primer set. TCRdb recomputed calls from the multiplex PCR reads with MiXCR, one row per CDR3 protein. This table has 600,000 to 700,000 distinct CDR3 sequences, roughly 14% appearing once. The data were taken from a study of T cells in Graves' hyperthyroidism and ophthalmopathy. Trimming took off 4 bases at V and 5 bases at J, with 6 bases between the two ends. Per the germline V gene, CDR1 is SGHVS and CDR2 is FQNEAQ. The length of the CDR3 is 12 residues.

This chain uses TRBV7-8 with TRBJ1-5; tentatively, D is TRBD1 (6 bases). Specimen: blood. This clonotype was obtained from a woman between 40 and 50 years old with Graves' ophthalmopathy. The DNA of the CDR3 is TGTGCCAGCAGCTGGACAGATCAGCCCCAGCATTTT. As protein: CASSWTDQPQHF.